Listed below are T cell receptor beta chains from one sample, sequenced in a study of cytomegalovirus exposure and HLA in healthy donors. Generated by immunoSEQ multiplex PCR, the TCRdb table keeps only in-frame clones and is missing some. The sample has 130,000 or so clones, more than 75% seen once. Sequenced input: PBMCs. The receptors were sampled from a man younger than 35 in good health and CMV-seropositive. Each CDR3 is given with its conserved first and last residue. Fields, in order: J gene, D gene, V gene, clone size, CDR3 DNA, CDR3 protein. A D gene is named only where the DNA matches it firmly. Size is omitted from some rows. Given values are once, few, many or a class for expanded clones.

TRBJ2-5,NA,TRBV5-1,few,TGCGCCAGCAGCGATACGGACAGAACCCCCCAGTACTTC,CASSDTDRTPQYF
TRBJ1-5,NA,TRBV6-5,NA,TGTGCCAGCAGTTACTCCGGGGAAACCCAGCATTTT,CASSYSGETQHF
TRBJ2-7,TRBD1,TRBV7-2,NA,TGTGCCAGCAGCCTGGGGACAGGGGGCTCCTACGAGCAGTACTTC,CASSLGTGGSYEQYF
TRBJ2-7,TRBD2,TRBV6-1,NA,TGTGCCAGCAGTGAAACTGGCGGGAGAGCTCCGGGCGAGCAGTACTTC,CASSETGGRAPGEQYF
TRBJ2-1,NA,TRBV6-5,NA,TGTGCCAGTACCATTCGAGCGGAAGGAGGTGAGCAGTTCTTC,CASTIRAEGGEQFF
TRBJ2-7,TRBD1,TRBV5-8,once,TGTGCCAGCAGCTGGACAGGCTCCTACGAGCAGTACTTC,CASSWTGSYEQYF
TRBJ2-1,NA,TRBV12-5,NA,TGTGCTAGTGGTTTTACTAGCTTTAGCGATGAGCAGTTCTTC,CASGFTSFSDEQFF
TRBJ1-4,TRBD1,TRBV11-2,NA,TGTGCCAGCAGCTTCCTAGGACAGGGGAATGGGAAACTGTTTTTT,CASSFLGQGNGKLFF
TRBJ2-1,TRBD2,TRBV9,once,TGTGCCAGCAGCCCACAAGGGACTAGCGGGAGTAGGTACAATGAGCAGTTCTTC,CASSPQGTSGSRYNEQFF
TRBJ1-3,TRBD1,TRBV14,NA,TGTGCCAGCAGCCAGGGGACAGGGTACGGAAACACCATATATTTT,CASSQGTGYGNTIYF
TRBJ2-6,TRBD1,TRBV30,few,TGTGCCTGGAACACCGGGACAGGGTACAGCGGGGGGGCCAACGTCCTGACTTTC,CAWNTGTGYSGGANVLTF
TRBJ1-5,NA,TRBV19,NA,TGTGCCAGTATGAAGCGGTCAGGGGCTTATAGCAATCAGCCCCAGCATTTT,CASMKRSGAYSNQPQHF
TRBJ2-7,NA,TRBV7-9,NA,TGTGCCACTTCCGGGACTCGAAGCTCCTACGAGCAGTACTTC,CATSGTRSSYEQYF
TRBJ2-7,NA,TRBV4-1,NA,TGCGCCAGCAGCCAGGACTCCTCCTACGAGCAGTACTTC,CASSQDSSYEQYF
TRBJ2-7,NA,TRBV28,NA,TGTGCCAGCAGACCCCAGGGAAACTACGAGCAGTACTTC,CASRPQGNYEQYF
TRBJ1-4,NA,TRBV5-6,NA,TGTGCCAGCAGCTTGTCGGTCTTAATGGGGGCGGGGGACGATGAAAAACTGTTTTTT,CASSLSVLMGAGDDEKLFF
TRBJ2-7,NA,TRBV30,NA,TGTGCCTGGAGTGAAGGACAGAACTACGAGCAGTACTTC,CAWSEGQNYEQYF
TRBJ2-5,TRBD2,TRBV7-9,NA,TGTTCCAGCAGCCTGCCGACTAGCGGGACACAAGAGACCCAGTACTTC,CSSSLPTSGTQETQYF
TRBJ1-4,NA,TRBV6-5,NA,TGTGCTAGTTGCAGGGCTCCTAATGAAAAACTGTTTTTT,CASCRAPNEKLFF
TRBJ2-7,TRBD1,TRBV28,NA,TGTGCCAGCAGCCTCTCAGGGACAGGCTACGAGCAGTACTTC,CASSLSGTGYEQYF
TRBJ2-7,TRBD1,TRBV6-1,NA,TGTGCCAGCAGTCTCACCGGGACAGGGGCCTACGAGCAGTACTTC,CASSLTGTGAYEQYF
TRBJ1-5,NA,TRBV19,NA,TGTGCCAGTAGTATTATGCAGGGCAATCAGCCCCAGCATTTT,CASSIMQGNQPQHF
TRBJ2-7,NA,TRBV6-1,NA,TGTGCCAGCAGTGGGAACAGGGTATCCTACGATGGGCAGTACTTC,CASSGNRVSYDGQYF
TRBJ2-5,NA,TRBV27,NA,TGTGCCAGCAGTTTAGGGCGGGCCGGCCCCTTGCTGGGGGAGACCCAGTACTTC,CASSLGRAGPLLGETQYF
TRBJ1-2,NA,TRBV19,NA,TGTGCCAGTAGTGCAACAGCTAACTATGGCTACACCTTC,CASSATANYGYTF
TRBJ2-1,TRBD1,TRBV6-5,NA,TGTGCCAGCAGTTACAGCGGGACAGGGTACAATGAGCAGTTCTTC,CASSYSGTGYNEQFF
TRBJ2-5,NA,TRBV30,NA,TGTGCCTGGGGGAGACTAGTGGGAGTATCAGAGACCCAGTACTTC,CAWGRLVGVSETQYF
TRBJ2-5,TRBD1,TRBV5-1,NA,TGCGCCAGCAGCCCGGAGACAGGGAAAGAGACCCAGTACTTC,CASSPETGKETQYF
TRBJ2-7,NA,TRBV20-1,NA,TGCAGTGCTAGACGGGACTACGAGCAGTACTTC,CSARRDYEQYF
TRBJ2-7,TRBD2,TRBV2,few,TGTGCCAGCAGTGAAGGGACTAGCGGGGAATCCTACGAGCAGTACTTC,CASSEGTSGESYEQYF
TRBJ2-1,NA,TRBV5-4,few,TGTGCCAGCAGCGTTCAGGGGACCAATGAGCAGTTCTTC,CASSVQGTNEQFF
TRBJ1-2,NA,TRBV27,NA,TGTGCCAGCAGTAGGACAGCTAGTCTGGCCTACACCTTC,CASSRTASLAYTF
TRBJ1-2,TRBD1,TRBV7-2,NA,TGTGCCAGCAGCACAGGGGTTGACTATGGCTACACCTTC,CASSTGVDYGYTF
TRBJ2-7,NA,TRBV5-4,few,TGTGCCAGCAGCCTAACCTCGGACGGGAGATACGAGCAGTACTTC,CASSLTSDGRYEQYF
TRBJ1-2,NA,TRBV6-5,NA,TGTGCCAGCAGTTACTCCATGGCGGGCAGGACCTATGGCTACACCTTC,CASSYSMAGRTYGYTF
TRBJ2-7,NA,TRBV5-1,few,TGCGCCAGCAGCCCCGGACAGACTCTCGACGAGCAGTACTTC,CASSPGQTLDEQYF
TRBJ2-7,TRBD1,TRBV18,NA,TGTGCCAGCTCACCACTGAGTTTCGGACAGGGGGCTTACGAGCAGTACTTC,CASSPLSFGQGAYEQYF